The present T cell receptor (beta chain) was sequenced within a study of T cells in Graves' hyperthyroidism and ophthalmopathy. Germline CDR1 reads LNHDA; CDR2 reads SQIVND (reference sequence). The CDR3 consists of 12 residues. The ends were cut back, 4 bases at V and 10 bases at J, with 11 bases in the middle. The hyperthyroidism was newly diagnosed and had lasted under 2 months; the patients were aged 18 to 65. Amplification targeted TCR beta CDR3 regions from RNA transcripts. First-round RT-PCR with HTBI primers amplified the TCR CDR3 region. TCRdb recomputed calls from the multiplex PCR reads with MiXCR, one row per CDR3 protein. The sample carries some 350,000 distinct CDR3 sequences, around a quarter recorded once.

The sequencing input was blood. The rearrangement joins TRBV19 to TRBJ2-1, with D perhaps matching TRBD1 or TRBD2 (5 bases each). The sequence was collected from a man between 50 and 59 years old with Graves' hyperthyroidism. Here the CDR3 reads CASSTGWGEQFF. The CDR3 coding sequence is TGTGCCAGTAGTACCGGTTGGGGGGAGCAGTTCTTC.